A single sample is the source of the 25 T cell receptor beta chains below, sequenced in a study of blood T cell repertoires in COVID-19. Sequenced by immunoSEQ multiplex PCR; TCRdb stores in-frame clones only, minus some. Of 250,000 to 300,000 clones listed, approximately 91% are singletons. Sequenced input: peripheral blood. These receptors were obtained from a woman in her twenties or thirties with COVID-19, enrolled during active disease.

V and J are TRBV28 and TRBJ1-4, with 7 positions matching TRBD1. V dropped 6 bases and J dropped 5; count of bases not matched to a gene: 6. CDR1 MDHEN and CDR2 SYDVKM come from the germline V gene. The CDR3 is 14 residues long. The CDR3 loop reads CASRAGTVNEKLFF. The CDR3 nucleotides are TGTGCCAGCAGGGCCGGGACAGTCAATGAAAAACTGTTTTTT.

V is TRBV5-6 and J is TRBJ2-3, with a weak D call TRBD1 (5 bases). The CDR3 extends over 14 amino acids. Germline CDR1 and CDR2: SGHDT and YYEEEE. Between the trimmed V and J ends, which lost 0 bases and 3 bases, there was a span of 8 bases. The CDR3 DNA reads as TGTGCCAGCAGCTTGGAAGGGGAAACAGATACGCAGTATTTT. The encoded protein is CASSLEGETDTQYF. Based on the CDR3 plus reference TRBV5-6 and TRBJ2-3, the full variable domain is DAGVTQSPTHLIKTRGQQVTLRCSPKSGHDTVSWYQQALGQGPQFIFQYYEEEERQRGNFPDRFSGHQFPNYSSELNVNALLLGDSALYLCASSLEGETDTQYFGPGTRLTVL.

The chain has TRBV10-3 and TRBJ2-1; D unclear. CDR3 length: 12 residues. V lost 8 bases, J lost 5 bases, and 10 bases lay in between. The germline gives CDR1 ENHRY, CDR2 SYGVKD. CDR3 in amino acids: CAIAGSNNEQFF. The DNA for the CDR3 is TGTGCCATCGCCGGGTCTAACAATGAGCAGTTCTTC.

This clone has more than one count but fewer than ten. The J gene is TRBJ2-7, the V gene TRBV2; TRBD2 agrees at 7 bases. After removal of 8 bases from V and 7 bases from J, the junction contained 17 bases not matched to a gene. The length of the CDR3 is 15 residues. Per the germline V gene, CDR1 is SNHLY and CDR2 is FYNNEI. CDR3 in amino acids: CASGPWAGEGREQYF. DNA of the CDR3: TGTGCCAGCGGACCGTGGGCGGGAGAGGGTCGGGAGCAGTACTTC. Based on the CDR3 plus reference TRBV2 and TRBJ2-7, the full variable domain is EPEVTQTPSHQVTQMGQEVILRCVPISNHLYFYWYRQILGQKVEFLVSFYNNEISEKSEIFDDQFSVERPDGSNFTLKIRSTKLEDSAMYFCASGPWAGEGREQYFGPGTRLTVT.

This chain uses TRBV5-6 with TRBJ1-3; D is ambiguous. Germline CDR1 SGHDT, CDR2 YYEEEE. The ends were cut back, 2 bases at V and 7 bases at J, with 4 bases in the middle. The CDR3 length is 11 residues. The DNA of the CDR3 is TGTGCCAGCAGCTTCGGGAACACCATATATTTT. This translates into CASSFGNTIYF.

The V call is TRBV29-1, the J call TRBJ2-2; TRBD2 is a possible D gene (6 bases). The length of the CDR3 is 16 residues. CDR1 SQVTM and CDR2 ANQGSEA come from the germline V gene. Trimming took off 0 bases at V and 4 bases at J, with 15 bases between the two ends. In nucleotides, the CDR3 is TGCAGCGTTGAAGATCTGGTGGAGGGGCCCACCGGGGAGCTGTTTTTT. Amino acids: CSVEDLVEGPTGELFF.

The chain employs TRBV23-1 and TRBJ1-1; 9 positions agree with TRBD1. TRBV23-1 is an ORF for which the function is uncertain. The CDR3 covers 18 residues. Trimming took 0 bases from V and 1 from J; bases not matched to a gene: 9. In DNA, the CDR3 is TGCGCCAGCAGTCAATCGGGCCCGGGACAGGGAGAGAACACTGAAGCTTTCTTT. Translating it yields CASSQSGPGQGENTEAFF.

Concerning this clone itself: Sequence at one end of the junction differs from germline and may be a read error. The gene calls are TRBV7-7 and TRBJ2-3, with TRBD1 matching 10 bases. CDR3 length: 16 residues. CDR1 is SSHAT, CDR2 FNYEAQ, per germline (reference sequence). The CDR3 coding sequence is TGTGCTAGCAGCCGCGGGACAGGGGCTAGCACAGATACGCAGTATTTT. It translates to CASSRGTGASTDTQYF.

The chain has TRBV18 and TRBJ1-5; no definite D call. Trimming took 0 bases from V and 2 from J, leaving 11 bases between them. CDR3 size: 16 residues. The germline CDR1 and CDR2 sequences are KGHSH and LQKENI. CDR3 DNA sequence: TGTGCCAGCTCACCACCCCCCCCTATGGGCAATCAGCCCCAGCATTTT. Translation: CASSPPPPMGNQPQHF.

This chain joins TRBV24-1 and TRBJ2-7; a possible D gene is TRBD1 (7 bases). The germline V and J ends were trimmed by 3 bases and 12 bases, with 14 bases remaining between them. Germline V gene lookup returns CDR1 KGHDR and CDR2 SFDVKD. The CDR3 has 12 amino acids. Here the CDR3 reads CATSDLDREVYF. The CDR3 DNA reads as TGTGCCACCAGTGATCTCGACAGGGAGGTGTACTTC.

V gene TRBV2 combines with J gene TRBJ2-1; tentative D call: TRBD2 (5 bases). The V and J ends lost 3 bases and 5 bases respectively, with 8 bases between them. The CDR3 sequence is 13 residues long. The germline V gene has CDR1 SNHLY and CDR2 FYNNEI. The CDR3 nucleotides read TGTGCCAGCAGTGAGGAGAGGGACAATGAGCAGTTCTTC. Translation: CASSEERDNEQFF.

The chain links TRBV28 to TRBJ2-2; 7 nucleotides line up with TRBD1. The CDR3 is 17 residues long. The J segment lost 3 bases and the V segment lost 3 bases, leaving 10 bases of the junction unmatched. In germline, CDR1 is MDHEN, CDR2 SYDVKM. The CDR3 sequence is CASSFGPTGLDTGELFF. DNA for the CDR3: TGTGCCAGCAGTTTTGGGCCGACAGGGTTGGACACCGGGGAGCTGTTTTTT.

This chain uses TRBV27 with TRBJ1-2; the D gene is possibly TRBD1 (5 bases). Trimming pared 6 bases from V and 5 bases from J, leaving 16 bases between. The CDR3 runs 14 residues. CDR1 is MNHEY and CDR2 is SMNVEV in the germline V gene (reference sequence). The CDR3 spells CASSPTRVGYGYTF. Written as DNA, the CDR3 is TGTGCCAGCAGCCCCACCAGGGTTGGATATGGCTACACCTTC.

The genes are TRBV11-3 and TRBJ2-1; 10 nucleotides match TRBD2. CDR1 and CDR2 (germline): SGHNT, YENEEA. V gave up 5 bases and J gave up 4 bases; unmatched junction bases: 2. The CDR3 sequence is 14 residues long. The DNA for the CDR3 is TGTGCCAGCAGCCATAGCGGGGGGTACAATGAGCAGTTCTTC. Amino acids: CASSHSGGYNEQFF.

The CDR3 protein is CASSLWTGATDTQYF. The CDR3 coding sequence is TGTGCCAGCAGTTTATGGACAGGGGCGACAGATACGCAGTATTTT. V usage is TRBV28 and J usage is TRBJ2-3; TRBD1 matches 8 bases. Germline V lookup: CDR1 MDHEN, CDR2 SYDVKM. This CDR3 contains 15 residues. V gave up 0 bases and J gave up 3 bases; unmatched junction bases: 2.

The chain combines TRBV29-1 with TRBJ1-2; the D is unclear. This CDR3 spans 11 amino acids. Germline V CDR1 and CDR2: SQVTM, ANQGSEA. Trimming stripped 3 bases from V and 4 bases from J, with 6 bases between. CDR3 sequence reads: CSVDAGYGYTF. Here the CDR3 DNA reads TGCAGCGTTGACGCGGGCTATGGCTACACCTTC.

This clone is a singleton in its sample. The rearrangement links TRBV7-2 to TRBJ1-1; TRBD1 agrees at 11 bases. Germline loops: CDR1 SGHTA, CDR2 FQGNSA. This CDR3 has 16 residues. V trimming: 5 bases; J trimming: 3 bases; junction bases outside the gene matches: 8. The CDR3 protein is CASSDRTGGLYTEAFF. The CDR3 DNA reads TGTGCCAGCAGCGATAGGACAGGGGGCCTGTACACTGAAGCTTTCTTT.

The rearrangement joins TRBV7-9 to TRBJ2-3; 7 bases line up with TRBD2. This CDR3 comprises 14 residues. Germline V gene sequence: CDR1 SEHNR, CDR2 FQNEAQ (reference sequence). V shed 3 bases, J shed 4 bases, and the junction held 4 bases outside the gene matches. CDR3 region: CASSLGGGPDTQYF. The CDR3 DNA is TGTGCCAGCAGCTTGGGGGGAGGGCCAGATACGCAGTATTTT.

Written as DNA, the CDR3 is TGTGCCAGCAGCAAAAAAAGGGAGCCCCTAGCCAAAAACATTCAGTACTTC. Protein: CASSKKREPLAKNIQYF. This chain links TRBV21-1 with TRBJ2-4; the tabulated D call, TRBD2, remains unverified against the DNA. TRBV21-1 is labeled a pseudogene. The CDR3 totals 17 residues.

The rearrangement joins TRBV18 to TRBJ2-7; 10 positions agree with TRBD2. Looked up from germline, CDR1 is KGHSH and CDR2 is LQKENI. V shed 4 bases, J shed 3 bases, and the junction held 0 bases outside the gene matches. The CDR3 covers 13 residues. The CDR3 loop reads CASSRLAGYEQYF. CDR3 in DNA: TGTGCCAGCTCACGACTAGCGGGCTACGAGCAGTACTTC.

This clone was seen once. V gene TRBV14 combines with J gene TRBJ1-1; D may be TRBD1 (6 bases). V lost 0 bases and J lost 1, with 12 bases in between. This CDR3 spans 16 amino acids. Per the germline V gene, CDR1 is SGHDN and CDR2 is FVKESK. CDR3 residues: CASSQDPWTENTEAFF. The CDR3 DNA reads TGTGCCAGCAGCCAAGATCCCTGGACAGAGAACACTGAAGCTTTCTTT.

CDR3 nucleotide sequence: TGTGCCAGCAGCGTAAAAGGGCGGGAGAGGGGAGAGACCCAGTACTTC. Amino acid sequence: CASSVKGRERGETQYF. This chain links TRBV9 with TRBJ2-5; 7 bases match TRBD2. This CDR3 is 16 amino acids long. Germline V gives CDR1 SGDLS, CDR2 YYNGEE. Trimming cost V 1 base and J 4 bases; bases outside gene matches: 10.

The chain combines TRBV4-3 with TRBJ1-2; D is perhaps TRBD1 (6 bases). This CDR3 has 14 amino acids. V lost 2 bases, J lost 8 bases, and 15 bases lay in between. CDR1 is LGHNA and CDR2 is YSLEER in the germline V gene. The CDR3 nucleotides read TGCGCCAGCAGCCAATCAACAGGGTCTCACGGCTACACCTTC. Its translation is CASSQSTGSHGYTF.

J is TRBJ1-2 and V is TRBV2; possible D gene TRBD1, 5 bases. The germline V gene has CDR1 SNHLY and CDR2 FYNNEI. CDR3 length equals 12 residues. Trimming shortened V by 5 bases and J by 5 bases, and 9 bases separated the two germline ends. The CDR3 reads CASSLTEYGYTF. In nucleotides, the CDR3 is TGTGCCAGCAGTTTGACAGAATATGGCTACACCTTC.

This chain connects TRBV6-5 to TRBJ1-2; no reliable D call. The germline V gene has CDR1 MNHEY and CDR2 SVGAGI. This CDR3 is built from 12 residues. Trimming cost V 6 bases and J 5 bases, with 10 bases left between them. Here the CDR3 reads CASSPDTYGYTF. In nucleotides, the CDR3 is TGTGCCAGCAGCCCAGACACATATGGCTACACCTTC.